This T cell receptor (beta chain) derives from a study of control samples from healthy donors and cancer patients. Some clones are missing from TCRdb's copy, which holds only in-frame ones; the method was immunoSEQ multiplex PCR. The table includes 390,000 or so clones, approximately 92% detected once. CDR1 and CDR2 (germline): MRHNA, SNTAGT. The CDR3 consists of 13 residues. V dropped 0 bases and J dropped 4 bases, with 4 bases sitting between them. The sequencing input was PBMCs. The clonotype comes from a man aged 40-55 years with head and neck cancer. The chain links TRBV6-4 to TRBJ2-1; the D is unclear. In DNA form, the CDR3 reads TGTGCCAGCAGTGACTCAGGATACAATGAGCAGTTCTTC. Protein product: CASSDSGYNEQFF.